What follows are 19 T cell receptor beta chains derived from one specimen sequenced in a study of Graves' ophthalmopathy and Graves' hyperthyroidism. RNA served as the template for amplifying TCR beta CDR3 regions. Second-round multiplex PCR followed a first-round RT-PCR using HTBI primers. TCRdb reprocessed the multiplex PCR reads with MiXCR, giving one entry per CDR3 protein. The sample holds approximately 210,000 distinct CDR3 sequences, roughly 27% seen once. Material: peripheral blood. The receptors derive from a man between 50 and 59 years old with Graves' ophthalmopathy.

This clonotype was recorded many times. This chain joins TRBV28 and TRBJ1-5; no clear D. This CDR3 comprises 15 residues. Germline assignment: CDR1 MDHEN and CDR2 SYDVKM. With 5 bases removed from V and 1 base from J, the gap between germline ends came to 12 bases. CDR3 loop: CASSIGPASNQPQHF. The CDR3 region has the DNA TGTGCCAGCAGTATAGGACCGGCGAGCAATCAGCCCCAGCATTTT.

This clonotype was counted many times. The chain links TRBV4-1 to TRBJ2-7, with D hard to call. Per the germline V gene, CDR1 is MGHRA and CDR2 is YSYEKL. The CDR3 length is 16 residues. V lost 0 bases to trimming and J lost 1 base, with 13 bases between them. The CDR3 protein is CASSQELAQESYEQYF. In DNA, the CDR3 is TGCGCCAGCAGCCAAGAATTGGCGCAGGAGTCCTACGAGCAGTACTTC.

The chain is built from TRBV12-3 or TRBV12-4 and TRBJ2-7, with 8 bases identical to TRBD2. The CDR3 has 14 residues. V lost 7 bases, J lost 3 bases, and 8 bases stayed unmatched. CDR3 loop: CASTRPGGNYEQYF. DNA for the CDR3: TGTGCCAGCACCCGCCCGGGGGGGAACTACGAGCAGTACTTC.

This clonotype has ten or more counts. The chain joins TRBV6-2 or TRBV6-3 to TRBJ1-5; D ambiguous. The germline V gene encodes CDR1 MNHEY and CDR2 SVGEGT. The CDR3 is 15 amino acids. V was trimmed by 5 bases and J by 4 bases, leaving 15 bases between them. CDR3: CASSAEGPANQPQHF. The CDR3 DNA is TGTGCCAGCAGTGCCGAAGGACCCGCTAATCAGCCCCAGCATTTT.

The genes are TRBV2 and TRBJ2-4, with 7 bases lining up with TRBD2. Germline lookup yields CDR1 SNHLY and CDR2 FYNNEI. The CDR3 runs 16 residues. J gave up 0 bases and V 3 bases, and 5 bases lay outside the gene matches. The CDR3 sequence is CASSESGGGAKNIQYF. DNA for the CDR3: TGTGCCAGCAGTGAGTCTGGCGGGGGAGCCAAAAACATTCAGTACTTC.

The chain combines TRBV6-2 or TRBV6-3 with TRBJ1-2; 9 bases are shared with TRBD1. With 1 base clipped from V and 6 bases from J, the junction kept 3 bases outside the gene matches. Germline V gene sequence: CDR1 MNHEY, CDR2 SVGEGT. The CDR3 is made up of 14 amino acids. The CDR3 is CASSYFGQGNGYTF. DNA of the CDR3: TGTGCCAGCAGTTACTTTGGACAGGGGAATGGCTACACCTTC.

This clonotype showed up many times. This chain joins TRBV9 and TRBJ1-6, with 7 nucleotides matching TRBD1. This CDR3 region has 14 residues. Germline V gene lookup returns CDR1 SGDLS and CDR2 YYNGEE. V lost 3 bases and J lost 9; bases outside the gene matches: 6. The chain's CDR3 is CASSADRVLSPLHF. The DNA of the CDR3 is TGTGCCAGCAGCGCCGACAGGGTACTTTCACCCCTCCACTTT.

This clonotype was seen only once. The chain uses TRBV12-3 or TRBV12-4 and TRBJ2-7; 16 bases are a match to TRBD2. J gave up 2 bases and V 4 bases, and 5 bases lay outside the gene matches. The length of the CDR3 is 17 residues. CDR3 sequence reads: CASSSGTSGRAPYEQYF. CDR3 coding DNA: TGTGCCAGCAGTTCCGGGACTAGCGGGAGGGCCCCCTACGAGCAGTACTTC.

This clonotype was counted at least ten times. V gene TRBV6-5 combines with J gene TRBJ2-7, with D possibly TRBD1 on 6 matching bases. Germline CDR1 is MNHEY and CDR2 is SVGAGI. V was cut by 7 bases and J by 0 bases, with 16 bases left in between. The CDR3 covers 15 residues. In DNA, the CDR3 is TGTGCCAGCACACGGTGGGGGCAGGGCTCCTACGAGCAGTACTTC. Translated: CASTRWGQGSYEQYF.

This clonotype was counted many times. V is TRBV7-2 and J is TRBJ2-5; D remains unclear. Germline loops: CDR1 SGHTA, CDR2 FQGNSA. V gave up 5 bases and J gave up 3 bases, with 10 bases separating them. The CDR3 consists of 13 residues. The CDR3 spells CASSPRMEETQYF. The CDR3, as DNA: TGTGCCAGCAGCCCTCGAATGGAAGAGACCCAGTACTTC.

This clonotype was found many times. Sequence at one end of the junction differs from germline and may be a read error. The chain carries TRBV7-8 and TRBJ2-7; no clear D gene. Per the germline V gene, CDR1 is SGHVS and CDR2 is FQNEAQ. There are 14 residues in the CDR3. The DNA of the CDR3 is TGTGCCGGCAGCTTGAATGAACAGCCCTACGAGCAGTACTTC. This encodes CAGSLNEQPYEQYF.

V is TRBV12-3 or TRBV12-4 and J is TRBJ1-1; the D gene is possibly TRBD1 (6 bases). The CDR3 spans 14 residues. Trimming removed 6 bases at V and 0 bases at J, with 11 bases between. The CDR3 sequence: CASRTGILNTEAFF. In DNA form, the CDR3 reads TGTGCCAGCAGGACAGGTATCTTGAACACTGAAGCTTTCTTT.

The chain joins TRBV28 to TRBJ1-2; no clear D. Germline V CDR1 and CDR2: MDHEN, SYDVKM. V was clipped by 5 bases and J by 0 bases, with 22 bases between them. The CDR3 has 18 amino acids. The CDR3 coding sequence is TGTGCCAGCAGTAAACCAAGACACCTACACCGCTCTAACTATGGCTACACCTTC. Amino acids: CASSKPRHLHRSNYGYTF.

This clonotype was found once. The V gene is TRBV28, the J gene TRBJ1-5; TRBD1 matches at 7 bases. This CDR3 spans 13 amino acids. V lost 8 bases and J lost 5; bases outside the gene matches: 6. Germline-derived CDR1 and CDR2 are MDHEN and SYDVKM. The CDR3 loop reads CASDRAKDQPQHF. CDR3 DNA sequence: TGTGCCAGCGACAGGGCAAAGGATCAGCCCCAGCATTTT.

This chain joins TRBV18 and TRBJ1-2, with a weak D call TRBD1 (5 bases). This CDR3 has 14 residues. CDR1 is KGHSH, CDR2 LQKENI, per germline. V was cut by 3 bases and J by 4 bases, with 12 bases left in between. The CDR3: CASSPGQDRYGYTF. The CDR3 DNA is TGTGCCAGCTCACCGGGGCAGGACCGCTATGGCTACACCTTC. Based on the CDR3 plus reference TRBV18 and TRBJ1-2, the full variable domain is NAGVMQNPRHLVRRRGQEARLRCSPMKGHSHVYWYRQLPEEGLKFMVYLQKENIIDESGMPKERFSAEFPKEGPSILRIQQVVRGDSAAYFCASSPGQDRYGYTFGSGTRLTVV.

Many counts were recorded for this clonotype. The rearrangement joins TRBV20-1 to TRBJ1-2, with D unclear. This CDR3 region has 14 residues. V dropped 0 bases and J dropped 4 bases, with 12 bases sitting between them. Germline CDR1 is DFQATT and CDR2 is SNEGSKA (reference sequence). CDR3 protein: CSARDVRVGYGYTF. For the CDR3, the DNA is TGCAGTGCTAGAGATGTGCGGGTTGGCTATGGCTACACCTTC.

This clonotype was seen at least ten times. The CDR3: CASSSGLSYPQHF. The CDR3 coding sequence is TGTGCCAGCAGCTCAGGCCTTTCTTATCCCCAGCATTTT. The chain has TRBV12-3 or TRBV12-4 and TRBJ1-5; D gene ambiguous. The CDR3 is made up of 13 amino acids. V was clipped by 6 bases and J by 10 bases, with 16 bases between them.

In its sample, this clonotype was seen many times. CDR3 region: CASGLGGGNQPQHF. Here the CDR3 DNA reads TGTGCCAGCGGTCTGGGGGGTGGCAATCAGCCCCAGCATTTT. The rearrangement uses TRBV27 and TRBJ1-5; D may be TRBD1 (5 bases). V was clipped by 8 bases and J by 2 bases, with 13 bases between them. The V gene's germline CDR1 is MNHEY and CDR2 SMNVEV (reference sequence). The CDR3 has 14 amino acids.

The gene calls are TRBV6-1 and TRBJ2-7; 9 bases agree with TRBD2. There are 15 residues in the CDR3. Germline V gene sequence: CDR1 MNHNS, CDR2 SASEGT. The V and J ends lost 6 bases and 5 bases, in that order; junction bases with no gene match: 11. This CDR3 reads CASSQRASGMHEQYF. Written as DNA, the CDR3 is TGTGCCAGCAGCCAAAGGGCTAGCGGGATGCACGAGCAGTACTTC.